This T cell receptor beta chain originates from a study of T cells after yellow fever vaccination. About this clonotype: What it recognizes is unknown.

Study-wide findings and caveats: A limited proportion of clonotypes was detected within both the CD4 and CD8 compartments. Though weaker, the secondary response peaked faster, on day 5 versus 15. Post-booster samples contained most primary-vaccination clones (around 95% CD4, about 90% CD8).

Germline V lookup: CDR1 MNHEY, CDR2 SVGAGI. Trimming cost V 7 bases and J 6 bases, with 12 bases left between them. This CDR3 has 12 residues. 5'RACE template switching generated TCR cDNA, adding a universal primer site and UMIs. TCRdb reanalysed the 5' RACE reads using MiXCR and keeps one entry per CDR3 protein. The table includes 300,000 to 350,000 distinct CDR3 sequences, roughly 10% detected once. V usage is TRBV6-5 and J usage is TRBJ1-1; no firm D call. This specimen was CD4+ T cells sorted from PBMCs, taken 45 days after the yellow fever booster vaccination. The sequence was obtained from a young man who received the YFV17D yellow fever vaccine. The CDR3 coding sequence is TGTGCCAGCACCAATCGGGGAGCTGAAGCTTTCTTT. This translates into CASTNRGAEAFF.